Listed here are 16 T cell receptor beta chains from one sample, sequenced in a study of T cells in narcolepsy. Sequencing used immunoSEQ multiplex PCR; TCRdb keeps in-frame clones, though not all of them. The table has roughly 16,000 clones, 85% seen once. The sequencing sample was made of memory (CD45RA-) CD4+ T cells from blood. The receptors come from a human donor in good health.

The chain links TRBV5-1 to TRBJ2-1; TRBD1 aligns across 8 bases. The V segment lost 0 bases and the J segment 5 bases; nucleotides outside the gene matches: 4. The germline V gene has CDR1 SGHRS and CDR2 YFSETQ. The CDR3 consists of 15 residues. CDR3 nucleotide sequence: TGCGCCAGCAGCTTGGGGACAGGGCCTAACAATGAGCAGTTCTTC. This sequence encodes CASSLGTGPNNEQFF. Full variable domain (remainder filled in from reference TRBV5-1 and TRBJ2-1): KAGVTQTPRYLIKTRGQQVTLSCSPISGHRSVSWYQQTPGQGLQFLFEYFSETQRNKGNFPGRFSGRQFSNSRSEMNVSTLELGDSALYLCASSLGTGPNNEQFFGPGTRLTVL.

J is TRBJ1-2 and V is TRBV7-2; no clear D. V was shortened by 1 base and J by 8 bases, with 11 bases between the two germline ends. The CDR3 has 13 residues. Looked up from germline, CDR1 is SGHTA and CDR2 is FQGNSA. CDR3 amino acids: CASSLVKLVGYTF. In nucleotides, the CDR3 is TGTGCCAGCAGCTTAGTTAAATTAGTCGGCTACACCTTC.

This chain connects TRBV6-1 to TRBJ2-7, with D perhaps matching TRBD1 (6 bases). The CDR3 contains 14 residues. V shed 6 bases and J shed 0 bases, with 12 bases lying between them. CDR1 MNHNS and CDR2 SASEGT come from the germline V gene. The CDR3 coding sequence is TGTGCCAGCAGCAGGGGCCCCAGCTCCTACGAGCAGTACTTC. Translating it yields CASSRGPSSYEQYF.

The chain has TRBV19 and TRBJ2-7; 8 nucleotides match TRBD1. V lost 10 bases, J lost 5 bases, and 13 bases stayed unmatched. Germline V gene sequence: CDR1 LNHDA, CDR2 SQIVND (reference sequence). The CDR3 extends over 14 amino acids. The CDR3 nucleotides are TGTGCCACGACCGCCGGACAGGGTTACAACGAGCAGTACTTC. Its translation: CATTAGQGYNEQYF.

CDR3 in DNA: TGCAGCGTTGCCAGGGCTCAAGAGACCCAGTACTTC. This gives the protein CSVARAQETQYF. The chain employs TRBV29-1 and TRBJ2-5, with D tentatively TRBD1 (5 bases). CDR1 is SQVTM, CDR2 ANQGSEA, per germline. Deletions cut 4 bases from V and 2 bases from J, with 8 bases between. The CDR3 runs 12 residues.

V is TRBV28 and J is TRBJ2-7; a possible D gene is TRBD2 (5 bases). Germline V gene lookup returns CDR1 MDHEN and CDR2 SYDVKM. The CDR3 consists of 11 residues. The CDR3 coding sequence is TGTGCGACCCGGGAACACTACGAGCAGTACTTC. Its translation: CATREHYEQYF.

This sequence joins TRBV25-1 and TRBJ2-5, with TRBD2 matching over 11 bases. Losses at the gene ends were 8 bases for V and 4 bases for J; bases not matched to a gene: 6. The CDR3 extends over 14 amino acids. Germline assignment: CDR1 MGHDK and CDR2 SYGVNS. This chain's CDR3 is CASSVAGGRETQYF. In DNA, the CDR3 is TGTGCCAGCTCCGTAGCGGGGGGGAGAGAGACCCAGTACTTC.

CDR3 in amino acids: CASSLDGTYGYTF. In DNA, the CDR3 is TGTGCCAGCAGCCTAGATGGGACTTACGGCTACACCTTC. This chain joins TRBV7-8 and TRBJ1-2; D may be TRBD1 (5 bases). The length of the CDR3 is 13 residues. V lost 5 bases and J lost 8, with 15 bases in between. Germline CDR1 SGHVS, CDR2 FQNEAQ. The full variable domain, with the rest looked up from reference TRBV7-8 and TRBJ1-2, is GAGVSQSPRYKVAKRGQDVALRCDPISGHVSLFWYQQALGQGPEFLTYFQNEAQLDKSGLPSDRFFAERPEGSVSTLKIQRTQQEDSAVYLCASSLDGTYGYTFGSGTRLTVV.

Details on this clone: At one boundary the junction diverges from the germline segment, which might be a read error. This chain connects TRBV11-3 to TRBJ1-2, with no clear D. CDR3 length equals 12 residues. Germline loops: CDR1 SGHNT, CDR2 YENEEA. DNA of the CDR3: TGTGCCAGCAGCTTTGGGCGGGCCCAGCAAACATTC. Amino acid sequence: CASSFGRAQQTF.

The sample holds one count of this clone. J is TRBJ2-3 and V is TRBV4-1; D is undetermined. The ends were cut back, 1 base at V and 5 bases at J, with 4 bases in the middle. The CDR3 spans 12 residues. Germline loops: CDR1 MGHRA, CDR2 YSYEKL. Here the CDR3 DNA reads TGCGCCAGCAGCCAAGCCCAAGATACGCAGTATTTT. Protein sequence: CASSQAQDTQYF.

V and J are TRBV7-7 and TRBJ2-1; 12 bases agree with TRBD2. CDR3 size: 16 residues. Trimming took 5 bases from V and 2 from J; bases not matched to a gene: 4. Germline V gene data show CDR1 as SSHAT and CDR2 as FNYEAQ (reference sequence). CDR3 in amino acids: CASSPLAGGTYNEQFF. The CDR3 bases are TGTGCCAGCAGCCCCCTAGCGGGAGGGACCTACAATGAGCAGTTCTTC.

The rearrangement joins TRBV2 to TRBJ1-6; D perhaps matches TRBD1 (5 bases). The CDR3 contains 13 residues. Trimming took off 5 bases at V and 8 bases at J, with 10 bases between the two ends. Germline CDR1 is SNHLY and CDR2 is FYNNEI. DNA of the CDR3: TGTGCCAGCAGTTCAAGAGGGGATTCACCCCTCCACTTT. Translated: CASSSRGDSPLHF.

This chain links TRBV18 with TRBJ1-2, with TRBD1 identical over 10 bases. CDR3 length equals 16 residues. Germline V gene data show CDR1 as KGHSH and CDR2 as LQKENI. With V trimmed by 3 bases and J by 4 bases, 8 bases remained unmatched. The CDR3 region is CASSPPGTGDSYGYTF. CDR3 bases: TGTGCCAGCTCACCCCCAGGGACAGGGGACTCCTATGGCTACACCTTC.

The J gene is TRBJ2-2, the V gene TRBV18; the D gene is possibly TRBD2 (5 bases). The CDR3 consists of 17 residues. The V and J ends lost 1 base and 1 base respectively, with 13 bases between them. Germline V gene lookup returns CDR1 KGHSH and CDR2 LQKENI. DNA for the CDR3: TGTGCCAGCTCACCACTCCCGGGATTTCAGAACACCGGGGAGCTGTTTTTT. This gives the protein CASSPLPGFQNTGELFF.

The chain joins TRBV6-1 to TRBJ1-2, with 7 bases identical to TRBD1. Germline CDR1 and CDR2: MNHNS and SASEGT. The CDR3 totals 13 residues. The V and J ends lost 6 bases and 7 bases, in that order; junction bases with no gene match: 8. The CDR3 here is CASSKDRQSGYTF. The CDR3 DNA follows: TGTGCCAGCAGCAAGGACAGGCAGAGTGGCTACACCTTC.

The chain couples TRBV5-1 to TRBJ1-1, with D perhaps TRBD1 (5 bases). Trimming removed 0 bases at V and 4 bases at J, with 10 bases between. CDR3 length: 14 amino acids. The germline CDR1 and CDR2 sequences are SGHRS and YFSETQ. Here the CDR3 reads CASSLAGRVTEAFF. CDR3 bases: TGCGCCAGCAGCTTGGCCGGCAGGGTCACTGAAGCTTTCTTT.